Listed here are 26 T cell receptor beta chains from one sample, sequenced in a study of blood T cell repertoires in COVID-19. Sequencing was performed with immunoSEQ multiplex PCR; in TCRdb, only in-frame clones are kept and a portion is missing. The data hold 100,000 to 150,000 clones, with 85% to 90% observed a single time. Sample: peripheral blood. The receptors stem from an elderly woman with COVID-19, enrolled during active disease.

V and J are TRBV4-2 and TRBJ1-1, with D perhaps matching TRBD1 (6 bases). The CDR3 is made up of 17 amino acids. The germline gives CDR1 LGHNA, CDR2 YNFKEQ. V was cut by 4 bases and J by 2 bases, with 20 bases left in between. DNA for the CDR3: TGTGCCAGCAGCCCACAACCCCTGGGACAAGAAAACACTGAAGCTTTCTTT. Residues: CASSPQPLGQENTEAFF.

This chain uses TRBV3-1 (or the pseudogene TRBV3-2) with TRBJ2-1; 8 bases map to TRBD2. Germline lookup yields CDR1 LGHDT and CDR2 YNNKEL (reference sequence). The CDR3 has 16 amino acids. The V and J ends lost 4 bases and 3 bases, in that order; junction bases with no gene match: 8. CDR3 amino acids: CASSPPGGRFYNEQFF. For the CDR3, the DNA is TGTGCCAGCAGCCCCCCGGGCGGGAGGTTCTACAATGAGCAGTTCTTC.

The chain employs TRBV2 and TRBJ1-5; 10 nucleotides match TRBD1. CDR1 is SNHLY and CDR2 is FYNNEI in the germline V gene. V shed 6 bases and J 6 bases; nucleotides not matched to a gene: 5. CDR3 length equals 14 residues. This CDR3 reads CASSETGGLQPQHF. CDR3 nucleotides: TGTGCCAGCAGCGAGACAGGGGGCCTTCAGCCCCAGCATTTT.

This rearrangement joins TRBV28 to TRBJ1-5, with TRBD1 identical over 9 bases. V was clipped by 8 bases and J by 4 bases; unmatched bases: 3. This CDR3 region has 13 residues. Germline CDR1 reads MDHEN; CDR2 reads SYDVKM. As DNA, the CDR3 is TGTGCCAGCGGGGACAGGGTAAATCAGCCCCAGCATTTT. Translating it yields CASGDRVNQPQHF. Filled out from reference TRBV28 and TRBJ1-5, the complete variable domain reads DVKVTQSSRYLVKRTGEKVFLECVQDMDHENMFWYRQDPGLGLRLIYFSYDVKMKEKGDIPEGYSVSREKKERFSLILESASTNQTSMYLCASGDRVNQPQHFGDGTRLSIL.

This clone appeared once. This rearrangement joins TRBV29-1 to TRBJ2-7; 8 nucleotides match TRBD2. Germline V gene sequence: CDR1 SQVTM, CDR2 ANQGSEA. Trimming took 4 bases from V and 1 from J; bases not matched to a gene: 3. This CDR3 contains 13 residues. CDR3 bases: TGCAGCGTTGCCAGCGGGAGATCCTACGAGCAGTACTTC. Its translation: CSVASGRSYEQYF.

The chain joins TRBV28 to TRBJ1-6; D might be TRBD1 (5 bases). Between the trimmed V and J ends, which lost 3 bases and 6 bases, there was a span of 15 bases. This CDR3 comprises 16 residues. The germline gives CDR1 MDHEN, CDR2 SYDVKM. For the CDR3, the DNA is TGTGCCAGCAGTTTCCGCGGGACTTCGGTTAATTCACCCCTCCACTTT. Its translation is CASSFRGTSVNSPLHF.

The chain carries TRBV4-3 and TRBJ2-2; TRBD2 is a possible D gene (6 bases). V was cut by 4 bases and J by 1 base, with 10 bases left in between. The CDR3 extends over 15 amino acids. Germline CDR1 reads LGHNA; CDR2 reads YSLEER. CDR3 in amino acids: CASSRDFRNTGELFF. The CDR3, as DNA: TGCGCCAGCAGCCGGGACTTTAGGAACACCGGGGAGCTGTTTTTT.

The chain recombines TRBV28 with TRBJ1-2; D perhaps matches TRBD1 (5 bases). Trimming pared 5 bases from V and 11 bases from J, leaving 24 bases between. Germline V gene lookup returns CDR1 MDHEN and CDR2 SYDVKM. This CDR3 comprises 15 residues. CDR3 nucleotide sequence: TGTGCCAGCAGTCGCCGGGCGGGACCCTCAAGATGGTACACCTTC. Protein: CASSRRAGPSRWYTF.

The CDR3 bases are TGTGCCATGTCGACCGGGACAGGGGCCTACGAGCAGTACTTC. Its protein product is CAMSTGTGAYEQYF. The chain recombines TRBV10-3 with TRBJ2-7, with TRBD1 identical over 10 bases. The germline CDR1 and CDR2 sequences are ENHRY and SYGVKD. Germline trimming cut 9 bases from V and 2 bases from J; bases unmatched to any gene: 7. The CDR3 length is 14 residues.

The rearrangement joins TRBV4-3 to TRBJ2-3, with TRBD2 matching 11 bases. The V segment lost 2 bases and the J segment 2 bases; nucleotides outside the gene matches: 3. This CDR3 has 16 amino acids. CDR1 and CDR2 from the germline V gene are LGHNA and YSLEER. CDR3 region: CASSQIAGGPTDTQYF. The CDR3, as DNA: TGCGCCAGCAGCCAAATAGCGGGAGGGCCCACAGATACGCAGTATTTT.

V usage is TRBV24-1 and J usage is TRBJ1-2; perhaps TRBD1 as D (6 bases). The germline gives CDR1 KGHDR, CDR2 SFDVKD. The ends were cut back, 10 bases at V and 8 bases at J, with 16 bases in the middle. The CDR3 has 12 amino acids. CDR3 region: CATDHRAGGYTF. In DNA, the CDR3 is TGTGCCACAGATCACAGGGCGGGCGGCTACACCTTC.

This chain connects TRBV6-6 to TRBJ2-6; 9 bases match TRBD1. Germline loops: CDR1 MNHNY, CDR2 SVGAGI (reference sequence). The trim removed 10 bases at V and 2 bases at J, leaving 9 bases unmatched. The CDR3 sequence is 16 residues long. CDR3 DNA sequence: TGTGCCACCCCCGGGACAGGGCCGACTGGGGCCAACGTCCTGACTTTC. Translated, it gives CATPGTGPTGANVLTF.

This chain links TRBV24-1 with TRBJ2-3; 11 bases agree with TRBD1. The CDR3 runs to 17 residues. The ends lost 3 bases at V and 3 bases at J; junction bases unmatched: 7. Germline CDR1 KGHDR, CDR2 SFDVKD. Here the CDR3 reads CATSDPGTGGKTDTQYF. As DNA, the CDR3 is TGTGCCACCAGTGATCCTGGGACAGGGGGAAAAACAGATACGCAGTATTTT.

V and J are TRBV28 and TRBJ2-3, with a tentative D call TRBD1 (6 bases). CDR3 size: 15 residues. The V gene's germline CDR1 is MDHEN and CDR2 SYDVKM. Between the trimmed V and J ends, which lost 4 bases and 3 bases, there was a span of 14 bases. The CDR3 region is CASSSPGVGTDTQYF. CDR3 DNA: TGTGCCAGCAGTTCGCCAGGGGTAGGGACAGATACGCAGTATTTT.

This clone has a handful of counts. The V and J genes are TRBV7-2 and TRBJ1-6; D possibly corresponds to TRBD1 (6 bases). The CDR3 is made up of 15 amino acids. The germline V gene encodes CDR1 SGHTA and CDR2 FQGNSA. Trimming cost V 1 base and J 10 bases, with 14 bases left between them. The CDR3 coding sequence is TGTGCCAGCAGCTTAGACAGGGCCACGAGATCACCCCTCCACTTT. This gives the protein CASSLDRATRSPLHF.

CDR3 sequence: CASSLVGLADHNEQFF. In nucleotides, the CDR3 is TGTGCCAGCAGCTTGGTAGGACTAGCGGACCACAATGAGCAGTTCTTC. J is TRBJ2-1 and V is TRBV5-6; 10 bases match TRBD2. The CDR3 totals 16 residues. The germline gives CDR1 SGHDT, CDR2 YYEEEE. Unmatched junction bases numbered 5, after V lost 0 bases and J lost 5 bases.

The genes are TRBV7-3 and TRBJ1-1, with D maybe TRBD1 (5 bases). Germline CDR1 and CDR2: SGHTA and FQGTGA. The V end lost 5 bases, the J end lost 2 bases, and 12 bases lay between the germline ends. This CDR3 is built from 14 residues. Here the CDR3 reads CASSLQGSNTEAFF. CDR3 bases: TGTGCCAGCAGCCTCCAGGGAAGTAACACTGAAGCTTTCTTT.

The chain has TRBV2 and TRBJ1-3, with a weak D call TRBD1 (6 bases). Germline lookup yields CDR1 SNHLY and CDR2 FYNNEI. V lost 7 bases, J lost 0 bases, and 10 bases lay in between. This CDR3 comprises 14 residues. Written as DNA, the CDR3 is TGTGCCAGCAACCCGGACAGCTCTGGAAACACCATATATTTT. Its protein is CASNPDSSGNTIYF. The complete variable domain, with remaining parts taken from reference TRBV2 and TRBJ1-3, reads EPEVTQTPSHQVTQMGQEVILRCVPISNHLYFYWYRQILGQKVEFLVSFYNNEISEKSEIFDDQFSVERPDGSNFTLKIRSTKLEDSAMYFCASNPDSSGNTIYFGEGSWLTVV.

V and J are TRBV18 and TRBJ2-1; 9 bases are shared with TRBD2. CDR3 length: 16 amino acids. The ends lost 2 bases at V and 6 bases at J; junction bases unmatched: 8. Looked up from germline, CDR1 is KGHSH and CDR2 is LQKENI. The CDR3 spells CASSPTQAGGTNEQFF. In nucleotides, the CDR3 is TGTGCCAGCTCACCAACTCAAGCGGGAGGCACCAATGAGCAGTTCTTC. The full variable domain, completed using reference TRBV18 and TRBJ2-1, is NAGVMQNPRHLVRRRGQEARLRCSPMKGHSHVYWYRQLPEEGLKFMVYLQKENIIDESGMPKERFSAEFPKEGPSILRIQQVVRGDSAAYFCASSPTQAGGTNEQFFGPGTRLTVL.

The V gene is TRBV27, the J gene TRBJ1-6, with 9 bases matching TRBD1. Trimming cost V 9 bases and J 0 bases; bases outside gene matches: 9. CDR1 is MNHEY, CDR2 SMNVEV, per germline (reference sequence). The CDR3 runs 17 residues. CDR3 loop: CASSRGQGFSYNSPLHF. In DNA, the CDR3 is TGTGCCAGTTCCCGGGGACAGGGTTTCTCCTATAATTCACCCCTCCACTTT.

The chain joins TRBV5-4 to TRBJ2-5; weak D call: TRBD1 (5 bases). Germline assignment: CDR1 SGHNT and CDR2 YYREEE (reference sequence). V gave up 2 bases and J gave up 0 bases, with 8 bases separating them. The CDR3 totals 14 residues. This CDR3 reads CASSFTRDQETQYF. CDR3 coding DNA: TGTGCCAGCAGCTTCACCAGGGACCAAGAGACCCAGTACTTC. The complete variable domain, with remaining parts taken from reference TRBV5-4 and TRBJ2-5, reads ETGVTQSPTHLIKTRGQQVTLRCSSQSGHNTVSWYQQALGQGPQFIFQYYREEENGRGNFPPRFSGLQFPNYSSELNVNALELDDSALYLCASSFTRDQETQYFGPGTRLLVL.

V gene TRBV28 combines with J gene TRBJ2-7, with D possibly matching TRBD2 (5 bases). The germline gives CDR1 MDHEN, CDR2 SYDVKM. Trimming took 3 bases from V and 3 from J, leaving 12 bases between them. This CDR3 has 14 residues. The CDR3 DNA reads TGTGCCAGCAGTTTTGGTCCCGGACTCTACGAGCAGTACTTC. Translating gives CASSFGPGLYEQYF. Looking up the rest from reference TRBV28 and TRBJ2-7 gives the full variable domain: DVKVTQSSRYLVKRTGEKVFLECVQDMDHENMFWYRQDPGLGLRLIYFSYDVKMKEKGDIPEGYSVSREKKERFSLILESASTNQTSMYLCASSFGPGLYEQYFGPGTRLTVT.

The chain joins TRBV7-2 to TRBJ2-1, with 7 positions matching TRBD2. The V segment lost 3 bases and the J segment 7 bases; nucleotides outside the gene matches: 6. The CDR3 spans 14 residues. Germline V gene sequence: CDR1 SGHTA, CDR2 FQGNSA. The CDR3 DNA reads TGTGCCAGCAGCTTTGGACTAGTATTAAATGAGCAGTTCTTC. Protein: CASSFGLVLNEQFF.

The chain is built from TRBV19 and TRBJ2-7; 9 bases line up with TRBD1. This CDR3 is 15 amino acids long. The germline gives CDR1 LNHDA, CDR2 SQIVND (reference sequence). With V trimmed by 5 bases and J by 5 bases, 10 bases remained unmatched. CDR3 nucleotide sequence: TGTGCCAGTAGTCCCCGGACAGGGGATAGCAACGAGCAGTACTTC. Translating it yields CASSPRTGDSNEQYF.

The chain links TRBV6-2 or TRBV6-3 to TRBJ1-2, with D perhaps matching TRBD1 (6 bases). There are 14 residues in the CDR3. Germline V gene sequence: CDR1 MNHEY, CDR2 SVGEGT. The V gene lost 4 bases and the J gene lost 4 bases, with 13 bases spanning the gap. The CDR3: CASSSGQKSYGYTF. CDR3 nucleotides: TGTGCCAGCAGTTCCGGACAGAAGAGCTATGGCTACACCTTC.

The V call is TRBV10-3, the J call TRBJ2-7, with D maybe TRBD1 (6 bases). The ends were cut back, 9 bases at V and 0 bases at J, with 12 bases in the middle. The CDR3 spans 13 residues. The germline CDR1 and CDR2 sequences are ENHRY and SYGVKD. The CDR3 region has the DNA TGTGCCATTAACAGGGAGAACTCCTACGAGCAGTACTTC. Translating gives CAINRENSYEQYF.